Listed below are T cell receptor beta chains from one sample, sequenced in a study of identifying expanded T cells in peripheral blood. The method was immunoSEQ multiplex PCR; TCRdb's version includes in-frame clones alone and lacks a portion of them. The repertoire has over 45,000 clones, approximately 82% of them found once; the top ten carry more than 15%. Sequencing was carried out using blood. Receptors originate from a person between 18 and 70 years old in good health. The CDR3 runs from the conserved cysteine through the conserved F or W. The D gene is left open where the match is weak. Expanded clones get a size class; other rows say once, few or many, or leave the size out.

>TRBV29-1|TRBD1|10|TRBJ1-2|.
CSAQGSRYTF
TGCAGCGCACAGGGGTCGCGCTACACCTTC
>TRBV18|.|16|TRBJ2-3|.
CASSPARGGRTDTQYF
TGTGCCAGCTCACCGGCTAGAGGTGGGCGCACAGATACGCAGTATTTT
>TRBV7-2|.|12|TRBJ1-1|.
CASSLMNTEAFF
TGTGCCAGCAGCTTAATGAACACTGAAGCTTTCTTT
>TRBV25-1|.|16|TRBJ2-2|.
CASSTRGAANTGELFF
TGTGCCAGCTCCACGCGTGGGGCAGCGAACACCGGGGAGCTGTTTTTT
>TRBV6-6|.|15|TRBJ2-7|.
CASSWGRGNKGEQYF
TGTGCCAGCAGTTGGGGGAGAGGGAATAAAGGGGAGCAGTACTTC
>TRBV9|.|14|TRBJ2-2|.
CASSVGGSTGELFF
TGTGCCAGCAGCGTAGGTGGGAGCACCGGGGAGCTGTTTTTT
>TRBV5-1|TRBD2|16|TRBJ2-5|.
CASSWGLAGAQETQYF
TGCGCCAGCAGCTGGGGACTAGCGGGGGCGCAAGAGACCCAGTACTTC
>TRBV7-3|.|14|TRBJ1-2|few
CASSLTQGSYGYTF
TGTGCCAGCAGCTTAACCCAGGGTAGCTATGGCTACACCTTC
>TRBV7-9|TRBD2|14|TRBJ2-1|few
CASSRSGNYNEQFF
TGTGCCAGCAGCCGTAGCGGGAACTACAATGAGCAGTTCTTC
>TRBV9|TRBD1|16|TRBJ1-1|.
CASSVDGRTGYTEAFF
TGTGCCAGCAGCGTAGACGGAAGGACAGGGTACACTGAAGCTTTCTTT
>TRBV20-1|.|10|TRBJ2-5|few
CSASLETQYF
TGCAGTGCTAGTTTGGAGACCCAGTACTTC
>TRBV11-3|TRBD2|19|TRBJ2-1|.
CASSLGQTASGGFVNEQFF
TGTGCCAGCAGCTTAGGGCAGACGGCTAGCGGTGGGTTTGTCAATGAGCAGTTCTTC
>TRBV13|.|16|TRBJ2-5|.
CASSLSRGPSRETQYF
TGTGCCAGCAGCTTATCCCGAGGTCCGTCGAGGGAGACCCAGTACTTC
>TRBV15|.|15|TRBJ1-3|.
CATSRDPGTGNTIYF
TGTGCCACCAGCAGAGATCCAGGAACTGGAAACACCATATATTTT
>TRBV29-1|.|13|TRBJ1-3|.
CSVRLASGNTIYF
TGCAGCGTGCGACTGGCCTCTGGAAACACCATATATTTT
>TRBV7-2|.|13|TRBJ2-1|once
CASSSDIYNEQFF
TGTGCCAGCAGCTCTGACATATACAATGAGCAGTTCTTC
>TRBV15|.|15|TRBJ1-4|.
CATSRDLDSNEKLFF
TGTGCCACCAGCAGAGATCTTGACAGTAATGAAAAACTGTTTTTT
>TRBV6-5|.|15|TRBJ1-1|.
CASSYSAGMNTEAFF
TGTGCCAGCAGTTACTCCGCAGGGATGAACACTGAAGCTTTCTTT
>TRBV13|TRBD2|16|TRBJ2-1|.
CASSLETSGRYNEQFF
TGTGCCAGCAGCTTAGAAACTAGCGGGAGGTACAATGAGCAGTTCTTC
>TRBV5-1|TRBD1|15|TRBJ1-1|.
CASSLPGTGNTEAFF
TGCGCCAGCAGTTTACCCGGGACAGGGAACACTGAAGCTTTCTTT
>TRBV5-8|.|15|TRBJ1-1|once
CASRFTDRKNTEAFF
TGTGCCAGCAGGTTTACTGACAGGAAGAACACTGAAGCTTTCTTT
>TRBV5-1|.|13|TRBJ1-2|few
CASRDPLRGGYTF
TGCGCCAGCAGGGATCCATTAAGGGGTGGCTACACCTTC
>TRBV19|TRBD1|16|TRBJ2-7|once
CASSSGGQFASYEQYF
TGTGCCAGTAGTAGTGGGGGACAGTTCGCCTCCTACGAGCAGTACTTC
>TRBV30|.|13|TRBJ1-2|once
CAWSGRGNYGYTF
TGTGCCTGGAGTGGAAGAGGCAACTATGGCTACACCTTC
>TRBV29-1|.|13|TRBJ1-1|.
CSVDPQGFTEAFF
TGCAGCGTTGACCCCCAGGGTTTCACTGAAGCTTTCTTT
>TRBV7-9|.|15|TRBJ1-2|few
CASSSDRMTPYGYTF
TGTGCCAGCAGCTCCGACAGGATGACCCCCTATGGCTACACCTTC
>TRBV2|.|14|TRBJ1-6|once
CASRAGPGVSPLHF
TGTGCCAGCAGAGCAGGACCAGGTGTTTCACCCCTCCACTTT
>TRBV7-9|.|16|TRBJ2-1|large
CASSLIGVSAYNEQFF
TGTGCCAGCAGCTTAATAGGAGTTTCCGCCTACAATGAGCAGTTCTTC
>TRBV19|.|14|TRBJ1-5|few
CASSNARGNQPQHF
TGTGCCAGTAGTAATGCCAGGGGCAATCAGCCCCAGCATTTT
>TRBV2|TRBD2|13|TRBJ2-3|.
CASIETSGDTQYF
TGTGCCAGCATAGAGACTAGCGGAGATACGCAGTATTTT
>TRBV4-2|TRBD2|13|TRBJ2-1|.
CASSQGLADEQFF
TGTGCCAGCAGCCAGGGCCTAGCGGACGAGCAGTTCTTC
>TRBV7-2|.|14|TRBJ1-6|.
CASSLSPGQSPLHF
TGTGCCAGCAGCTTAAGTCCAGGGCAGTCACCCCTCCACTTT
>TRBV19|TRBD1|16|TRBJ2-3|.
CASSMAGTGEKDTQYF
TGTGCCAGTAGTATGGCCGGGACAGGGGAAAAAGATACGCAGTATTTT
>TRBV5-8|.|13|TRBJ2-5|.
CASSLGGRETQYF
TGTGCCAGCAGCTTGGGGGGGCGAGAGACCCAGTACTTC
>TRBV19|.|13|TRBJ2-7|.
CASSSQGSYEQYF
TGTGCCAGTAGTAGTCAGGGGAGTTACGAGCAGTACTTC
>TRBV4-2|.|14|TRBJ2-5|.
CASSHPGTQETQYF
TGTGCCAGCAGCCATCCAGGGACTCAAGAGACCCAGTACTTC
>TRBV14|TRBD2|16|TRBJ2-5|.
CASSQYRIAGRETQYF
TGTGCCAGCAGCCAATATCGGATAGCGGGCCGAGAGACCCAGTACTTC
>TRBV5-1|TRBD2|15|TRBJ2-1|.
CASSPLGGSRNEQFF
TGCGCCAGCAGCCCCCTGGGAGGGAGCAGGAATGAGCAGTTCTTC
>TRBV9|.|15|TRBJ2-1|.
CASSVGTQRSIEQFF
TGTGCCAGCAGCGTAGGGACCCAACGATCCATTGAGCAGTTCTTC
>TRBV27|TRBD1|14|TRBJ1-1|.
CATGTGHMNTEAFF
TGTGCCACCGGGACAGGGCATATGAACACTGAAGCTTTCTTT
>TRBV27|.|13|TRBJ2-2|.
CASSTRGTGELFF
TGTGCCAGCAGTACAAGGGGCACCGGGGAGCTGTTTTTT
>TRBV29-1|TRBD1|15|TRBJ1-2|.
CSVEDRGRGGGGYTF
TGCAGCGTTGAAGATCGAGGGAGAGGGGGCGGAGGCTACACCTTC
>TRBV19|TRBD2|17|TRBJ2-1|.
CASSIDMTSSLNNEQFF
TGTGCCAGTAGTATAGATATGACTAGCTCATTAAACAATGAGCAGTTCTTC
>TRBV6-5|.|9|TRBJ2-3|.
CASTDTQYF
TGTGCCAGCACAGATACGCAGTATTTT
>TRBV5-4|.|14|TRBJ2-7|.
CASSAGGLSYEQYF
TGTGCCAGCAGTGCCGGAGGGCTGTCCTACGAGCAGTACTTC
>TRBV2|.|14|TRBJ1-1|.
CASSEQGGRTEAFF
TGTGCCAGCAGCGAACAGGGAGGGAGAACTGAAGCTTTCTTT
>TRBV5-4|TRBD2|17|TRBJ2-4|.
CASSAATPGTSGGIQYF
TGTGCCAGCAGCGCCGCCACCCCCGGGACTAGCGGGGGCATTCAGTACTTC
>TRBV27|TRBD2|17|TRBJ2-2|few
CASSLSAGGVNTGELFF
TGTGCCAGCAGTTTATCCGCCGGGGGGGTGAACACCGGGGAGCTGTTTTTT